This entry lists 2 T cell receptor beta chains sequenced from one sample in a study of shared clonotypes between healthy human individuals. Only in-frame clones appear in the TCRdb table, and some are missing; sequencing was by immunoSEQ multiplex PCR. The table records some 2,000,000 clones, roughly 95% of them present only once. Specimen: naive CD4+ T cells sorted from blood. Subset here: CD45RA+ positively selected. The source of these receptors is a man aged 18 to 35 in good health.

The chain recombines TRBV6-1 with TRBJ2-7; TRBD1 matches 11 bases. Germline lookup yields CDR1 MNHNS and CDR2 SASEGT. The CDR3 is 14 amino acids. The J segment lost 2 bases and the V segment lost 6 bases, leaving 3 bases of the junction unmatched. The CDR3 DNA follows: TGTGCCAGCAGATGGACAGGGGGCACCTACGAGCAGTACTTC. This translates into CASRWTGGTYEQYF.

This clone was detected once. The V call is TRBV29-1, the J call TRBJ2-3; TRBD2 aligns across 7 bases. V lost 2 bases, J lost 3 bases, and 2 bases stayed unmatched. This CDR3 region has 13 residues. Germline values: CDR1 SQVTM, CDR2 ANQGSEA. The CDR3 is CSVERLATDTQYF. In nucleotides, the CDR3 is TGCAGCGTTGAAAGACTAGCAACAGATACGCAGTATTTT.